Listed below are T cell receptor beta chains from one sample, sequenced in a study of regulatory T cells in long-lasting Graves disease. MiXCR, run by TCRdb on the multiplex PCR reads, gives a single entry per CDR3 protein. The table shows about 660,000 distinct CDR3 sequences, with 30% occurring only once. Sample: peripheral blood mononuclear cells (PBMCs), taken when the disease was refractory, from a patient treated with antithyroid drugs. The source of these receptors is a female donor with Graves disease. Both conserved end residues are part of each CDR3. Each record gives: D gene, J gene, V gene, clone size, CDR3 DNA, CDR3 protein. D genes are given only for firm matches. The size field is filled for only some rows; it gives once, few, many or a size class.

d_gene: .
j_gene: TRBJ1-5
v_gene: TRBV9
abundance: few
CDR3nt: TGTGCCAGTAGTGCCCAGGGTGCTAGCAATCAGCCCCAGCATTTT
CDR3aa: CASSAQGASNQPQHF

d_gene: .
j_gene: TRBJ2-5
v_gene: TRBV11-2
abundance: .
CDR3nt: TGTGCCAGCAGCTCGTACAGGGTAGACCAAGAGACCCAGTACTTC
CDR3aa: CASSSYRVDQETQYF

d_gene: .
j_gene: TRBJ2-7
v_gene: TRBV6-1
abundance: few
CDR3nt: TGTGCCAGCAGATACAGGGAGCCCCCCTACGAGCAGTACTTC
CDR3aa: CASRYREPPYEQYF

d_gene: .
j_gene: TRBJ2-7
v_gene: TRBV25-1
abundance: .
CDR3nt: TGTGCCAGCAGTGAATTTCGGACAAGGGGCGCCTACGAGCAGTACTTC
CDR3aa: CASSEFRTRGAYEQYF

d_gene: .
j_gene: TRBJ2-5
v_gene: TRBV7-9
abundance: .
CDR3nt: TGTGCCAGCAGCTCATTTTACGGGCGGAGACAAGAGACCCAGTACTTC
CDR3aa: CASSSFYGRRQETQYF

d_gene: .
j_gene: TRBJ1-2
v_gene: TRBV3-1
abundance: few
CDR3nt: TGTGCCAGCAGCCGAATACGAAAACCAGGACAGTCGTACTATGGCTACACCTTC
CDR3aa: CASSRIRKPGQSYYGYTF

d_gene: TRBD1
j_gene: TRBJ2-7
v_gene: TRBV5-1
abundance: few
CDR3nt: TGCGCCAGCAGCTTGACAGGGGACACCTACTACGAGCAGTACTTC
CDR3aa: CASSLTGDTYYEQYF

d_gene: .
j_gene: TRBJ1-5
v_gene: TRBV12-3/TRBV12-4
abundance: many
CDR3nt: TGTGCCAGCAGGGCACAGGGATCTTATCAGCCCCAGCATTTT
CDR3aa: CASRAQGSYQPQHF

d_gene: TRBD1
j_gene: TRBJ1-1
v_gene: TRBV11-2
abundance: few
CDR3nt: TGTGCCAGCAGAAGGACAGGGGAGGAGGCTTTCTTT
CDR3aa: CASRRTGEEAFF

d_gene: TRBD1
j_gene: TRBJ2-7
v_gene: TRBV7-2
abundance: many
CDR3nt: TGTGCCAGCAGTTTAAGGACAGGCTACGAGCAGTACTTC
CDR3aa: CASSLRTGYEQYF

d_gene: .
j_gene: TRBJ1-1
v_gene: TRBV2
abundance: few
CDR3nt: TGTGCCAGCAGGCCAATTGGAAGGACTGAAGCTTTCTTT
CDR3aa: CASRPIGRTEAFF

d_gene: .
j_gene: TRBJ1-1
v_gene: TRBV11-2
abundance: few
CDR3nt: TGTGCCAGCAGCTTAGGGGAGGGGGGAGCTTTCTTT
CDR3aa: CASSLGEGGAFF

d_gene: TRBD2
j_gene: TRBJ2-7
v_gene: TRBV6-1
abundance: .
CDR3nt: TGTGCCAGCAGTAGAGCTAATAGCGGGAGGGCCCACGAGCAGTACTTC
CDR3aa: CASSRANSGRAHEQYF

d_gene: TRBD2
j_gene: TRBJ2-5
v_gene: TRBV2
abundance: many
CDR3nt: TGTGCCAGCCAACGACTAGCAAAGACCCAGTACTTC
CDR3aa: CASQRLAKTQYF

d_gene: .
j_gene: TRBJ1-3
v_gene: TRBV19
abundance: few
CDR3nt: TGTGCCAGTAGTCTTCGCCGAGGGTCTGGAAACACCATATATTTT
CDR3aa: CASSLRRGSGNTIYF

d_gene: TRBD1
j_gene: TRBJ1-3
v_gene: TRBV13
abundance: .
CDR3nt: TGTGCCAGCAGCCCACGGGGGGGGACAGTGAGCTCTGGAAACACCATATATTTT
CDR3aa: CASSPRGGTVSSGNTIYF

d_gene: .
j_gene: TRBJ1-1
v_gene: TRBV6-5
abundance: .
CDR3nt: TGTGCCAGCAGTTACTCGACGAGGTTTGGGGACCGGGAAGCTTTCTTT
CDR3aa: CASSYSTRFGDREAFF

d_gene: .
j_gene: TRBJ1-2
v_gene: TRBV28
abundance: .
CDR3nt: TGTGCCAGCAGTCCCCTCGGGGGCGATCTTAACTATGGCTACACCTTC
CDR3aa: CASSPLGGDLNYGYTF

d_gene: .
j_gene: TRBJ2-5
v_gene: TRBV29-1
abundance: few
CDR3nt: TGCAGCGTTGAAGTGGGACGGGAGACCCAGTACTTC
CDR3aa: CSVEVGRETQYF

d_gene: .
j_gene: TRBJ1-6
v_gene: TRBV27
abundance: .
CDR3nt: TGTGCCAGCAGTTTACCAGATAAGAATTCACCCCCCCACTTT
CDR3aa: CASSLPDKNSPPHF

d_gene: TRBD2
j_gene: TRBJ2-1
v_gene: TRBV20-1
abundance: .
CDR3nt: TGCAGTGCTCACCTAGCGGGGGTAAACTACAATGAGCAGTTCTTC
CDR3aa: CSAHLAGVNYNEQFF

d_gene: .
j_gene: TRBJ2-7
v_gene: TRBV7-9
abundance: few
CDR3nt: TGTGCCAGCAGCTCAGACCCCCGGGAGGGGGCGTACGAGCAGTACTTC
CDR3aa: CASSSDPREGAYEQYF

d_gene: .
j_gene: TRBJ1-6
v_gene: TRBV9
abundance: few
CDR3nt: TGTGCCAGCAGCGTAGACCAGGCGGGGAATTCACCCCTCCACTTT
CDR3aa: CASSVDQAGNSPLHF

d_gene: TRBD2
j_gene: TRBJ2-2
v_gene: TRBV6-1
abundance: .
CDR3nt: TGTGCCAGCAGTCTAGCGGGAACGGTAGGCGGGGAGCTGTTTTTT
CDR3aa: CASSLAGTVGGELFF

d_gene: .
j_gene: TRBJ2-7
v_gene: TRBV20-1
abundance: few
CDR3nt: TGCAGTGCCGAGAAGCTAGCGCCGTTGGCCTACGAGCAGTACTTC
CDR3aa: CSAEKLAPLAYEQYF

d_gene: TRBD1
j_gene: TRBJ2-2
v_gene: TRBV28
abundance: .
CDR3nt: TGTGCCAGCAGTTTTGGGACAGGCCAAACCGGGGAGCTGTTTTTT
CDR3aa: CASSFGTGQTGELFF

d_gene: TRBD1
j_gene: TRBJ1-2
v_gene: TRBV29-1
abundance: .
CDR3nt: TGCAGCGTTGGGGGACAGGCCAGCTATGGCTACACCTTC
CDR3aa: CSVGGQASYGYTF

d_gene: .
j_gene: TRBJ2-7
v_gene: TRBV14
abundance: .
CDR3nt: TGTGCCAGCAGCCAGACTAGGATGGTTCCCTACGAGCAGTACTTC
CDR3aa: CASSQTRMVPYEQYF

d_gene: .
j_gene: TRBJ1-1
v_gene: TRBV28
abundance: .
CDR3nt: TGTGCCAGCAGTTCGACAGGTCTAAGAGCTTTCTTT
CDR3aa: CASSSTGLRAFF

d_gene: .
j_gene: TRBJ1-1
v_gene: TRBV29-1
abundance: few
CDR3nt: TGCAGCGTTGGGAGGGGGGAAGCTTTCTTT
CDR3aa: CSVGRGEAFF

d_gene: .
j_gene: TRBJ2-2
v_gene: TRBV3-1
abundance: .
CDR3nt: TGTGCCAGCAGCCAAATGGGACAGCGGGCGAACACCGGGGAGCTGTTTTTT
CDR3aa: CASSQMGQRANTGELFF

d_gene: TRBD1
j_gene: TRBJ1-5
v_gene: TRBV28
abundance: .
CDR3nt: TGTGCCAGCAGTGGGTCAGGGGGTTACGGTCAGCCCCAGCATTTT
CDR3aa: CASSGSGGYGQPQHF

d_gene: .
j_gene: TRBJ1-3
v_gene: TRBV12-3/TRBV12-4
abundance: .
CDR3nt: TGTGCCAGCAGTTTAAATCCTGGAAACACCATATATTTT
CDR3aa: CASSLNPGNTIYF

d_gene: .
j_gene: TRBJ2-2
v_gene: TRBV29-1
abundance: few
CDR3nt: TGCAGCTTCGGGCCCAACACCGGGGAGCTGTTTTTT
CDR3aa: CSFGPNTGELFF

d_gene: TRBD1
j_gene: TRBJ1-1
v_gene: TRBV29-1
abundance: .
CDR3nt: TGCAGCGCCCGGACAGGGAGCGACACTGAAGCTTTCTTT
CDR3aa: CSARTGSDTEAFF

d_gene: .
j_gene: TRBJ2-7
v_gene: TRBV5-4
abundance: .
CDR3nt: TGTGCCAGCAGATCACAGGGTGAGCAGTACTTC
CDR3aa: CASRSQGEQYF

d_gene: .
j_gene: TRBJ1-5
v_gene: TRBV12-3/TRBV12-4
abundance: many
CDR3nt: TGTGCCAGCAGTTTGTGGGAAGATAGCAATCAGCCCCAGCATTTT
CDR3aa: CASSLWEDSNQPQHF

d_gene: TRBD2
j_gene: TRBJ2-7
v_gene: TRBV11-2
abundance: .
CDR3nt: TGTGCCAGCAGCCGAACCGGGACTACCACCTACGAGCAGTACTTC
CDR3aa: CASSRTGTTTYEQYF

d_gene: .
j_gene: TRBJ1-5
v_gene: TRBV12-3/TRBV12-4
abundance: .
CDR3nt: TGTGCCAGCAGTAGGACAGCCTATAGCAATCAGCCCCAGCATTTT
CDR3aa: CASSRTAYSNQPQHF

d_gene: .
j_gene: TRBJ2-3
v_gene: TRBV28
abundance: .
CDR3nt: TGTGCCAGCGCGATTCCCAGGGGTGCGGGTACGCAGTATTTT
CDR3aa: CASAIPRGAGTQYF

d_gene: .
j_gene: TRBJ1-4
v_gene: TRBV20-1
abundance: many
CDR3nt: TGCAGTGCTCCCCTGCCCAAGTCAGCAACTAATGAAAAACTGTTTTTT
CDR3aa: CSAPLPKSATNEKLFF

d_gene: .
j_gene: TRBJ1-2
v_gene: TRBV12-3/TRBV12-4
abundance: .
CDR3nt: TGTGCCAGCAGTTTTCGGTCCCGAGGCGGCTACACCTTC
CDR3aa: CASSFRSRGGYTF

d_gene: TRBD1
j_gene: TRBJ2-7
v_gene: TRBV11-2
abundance: many
CDR3nt: TGTGCCAGCAGCCGGACAGGGGGCGAATACGAGCAGTACTTC
CDR3aa: CASSRTGGEYEQYF

d_gene: TRBD2
j_gene: TRBJ2-7
v_gene: TRBV27
abundance: .
CDR3nt: TGTGCCAGCAGCTCCGGGACTAGCGTGAGGGGCTCCTACGAGCAGTACTTC
CDR3aa: CASSSGTSVRGSYEQYF

d_gene: .
j_gene: TRBJ1-1
v_gene: TRBV20-1
abundance: few
CDR3nt: TGCAGTGCTAGAGACGGTGGGGGGTGGGCTGAAGCTTTCTTT
CDR3aa: CSARDGGGWAEAFF

d_gene: TRBD1
j_gene: TRBJ1-5
v_gene: TRBV19
abundance: .
CDR3nt: TGTGCCAGTAGTAGATTTACCGGACAGGGGCGAGACGAAAGCAATCAGCCCCAGCATTTT
CDR3aa: CASSRFTGQGRDESNQPQHF

d_gene: TRBD1
j_gene: TRBJ2-3
v_gene: TRBV5-1
abundance: once
CDR3nt: TGCGCCAGCAGCGGACAGGGGGGAGATACGCAGTATTTT
CDR3aa: CASSGQGGDTQYF

d_gene: TRBD1
j_gene: TRBJ1-2
v_gene: TRBV12-3/TRBV12-4
abundance: few
CDR3nt: TGTGCCAGCAGTCCCCAGACCGGGACAGGGCGAGGCTACACCTTC
CDR3aa: CASSPQTGTGRGYTF

d_gene: .
j_gene: TRBJ1-1
v_gene: TRBV28
abundance: .
CDR3nt: TGTGCCAGCAGTTTTGGTTTCGGGGCCCGCACTGAAGCTTTCTTT
CDR3aa: CASSFGFGARTEAFF

d_gene: TRBD2
j_gene: TRBJ2-2
v_gene: TRBV20-1
abundance: .
CDR3nt: TGCAGTGCTAGAAGTTCTAGCGGGAGTACCGGGGAGCTGTTTTTT
CDR3aa: CSARSSSGSTGELFF

d_gene: .
j_gene: TRBJ1-2
v_gene: TRBV25-1
abundance: many
CDR3nt: TGTGCCAGCAGTGATATAGATAGGGGGGTCGGCTACACCTTC
CDR3aa: CASSDIDRGVGYTF

d_gene: .
j_gene: TRBJ1-6
v_gene: TRBV27
abundance: .
CDR3nt: TGTGCCAGCAGTTATACTAATTCACCCCTCCACTTT
CDR3aa: CASSYTNSPLHF

d_gene: TRBD2
j_gene: TRBJ2-5
v_gene: TRBV3-1
abundance: .
CDR3nt: TGTGCCAGCAGCCAAAGACTAGCGGGAGTCGGGGGGACCCAGTACTTC
CDR3aa: CASSQRLAGVGGTQYF

d_gene: TRBD1
j_gene: TRBJ1-3
v_gene: TRBV9
abundance: few
CDR3nt: TGTGCCAGCAGCGTAGAGGGGGACAGGGCTGGAAACACCATATATTTT
CDR3aa: CASSVEGDRAGNTIYF

d_gene: .
j_gene: TRBJ1-1
v_gene: TRBV5-1
abundance: few
CDR3nt: TGCGCCAGCAGCTTGGATCCAGGGACGCGGGGCACTGAAGCTTTCTTT
CDR3aa: CASSLDPGTRGTEAFF

d_gene: TRBD2
j_gene: TRBJ2-7
v_gene: TRBV12-3/TRBV12-4
abundance: few
CDR3nt: TGTGCCAGCAGTGGGCGGGCTAGCGGGAGGAACGAGCAGTACTTC
CDR3aa: CASSGRASGRNEQYF

d_gene: TRBD2
j_gene: TRBJ2-7
v_gene: TRBV6-2/TRBV6-3
abundance: few
CDR3nt: TGTGCCAGCAGTTACGACGGGGGAGGGTCCTCCTACGAGCAGTACTTC
CDR3aa: CASSYDGGGSSYEQYF

d_gene: .
j_gene: TRBJ2-5
v_gene: TRBV28
abundance: once
CDR3nt: TGTGCCACGGGCGCTACCGGGACGGGACAAGAGACCCAGTACTTC
CDR3aa: CATGATGTGQETQYF

d_gene: TRBD1
j_gene: TRBJ1-2
v_gene: TRBV12-5
abundance: .
CDR3nt: TGTGCTAGTGGTACCGGGACAGGAGGCTACACCTTC
CDR3aa: CASGTGTGGYTF